This T cell receptor beta chain was observed in a study of T cell responses to AZD1222 COVID-19 vaccine (dated by TCRdb to the early 2020s). A note on the overall study: A total of about 250 trial participants underwent TCR sequencing, of whom approximately 200 had received two doses of AZD1222 and roughly 26 had received two doses of the MenACWY control vaccine. Enrollment into the trials was organized by age into subgroups of 18-55, 56-69 and 70-plus years, and those subgroups contained approximately 160, 26 and 62 TCR-sequenced participants, respectively.

The paper as a whole reports these results and caveats: A significant rise in spike-specific TCR breadth and depth was observed after two AZD1222 doses relative to day 0 and relative to MenACWY recipients. Because no samples from the day 14 peak response were available, repertoires could be characterized only after the peak T cell response. In the small 56-69-year group, the increase in depth fell short of significance, most likely because of low power. CD4 TCRs associated with the vaccine covered the entire spike protein, and the dominant responses were in regions 160-218 and 743-854. Nearly half of unique spike-specific TCRs reportedly recognized epitopes outside regions mutated in the B.1.351 and B.1.1.7 variants. Only six AZD1222 recipients were SARS-CoV-2 seropositive at baseline, limiting conclusions about previously exposed vaccinees. Participants were mostly white British, with more females than males. The authors suggested clonal diversity may have been underestimated.

The CDR3 regions of human TCRbeta chains were analyzed by immunosequencing. In the original analysis: TCRs in the repertoires were matched against a reference library of SARS-CoV-2-specific TCRs that had been generated with the MIRA antigen-specificity platform. Breadth was defined as the fraction of unique TCRs that were SARS-CoV-2-associated. Depth was defined as the fraction of total T cells that were SARS-CoV-2-associated. Using the MIRA data, each spike-specific TCR was assigned both to the spike region to which the TCR was reactive and to a CD4 or CD8 class. Log10-transformed breadth and depth values were compared by one-way ANOVA with Sidak's multiple comparisons tests. TCRdb took over this immuneACCESS table, retaining in-frame rearrangements with V and J assigned. Such tables are incomplete; in checked studies, under half of the missing clones stem from an unresolved V gene, and the remainder is unexplained. For V, J and clone size, that table is used; D and trimming come from the DNA. The sample includes 150,000 or so clones, with nearly 95% observed a single time. Of the sample, 3% to 4% is held by the ten largest clones.

This sample's time point label indicates: about 28 days (+/-7) after the second vaccine dose. AZD1222 recipients with second doses at about 4 weeks or about 12 weeks were pooled, because spike-specific TCR depth and breadth did not differ between schedules. Vaccinee samples came from UK trials COV001 and COV002, including a single-blind randomized controlled phase 2/3 trial of AZD1222 (ChAdOx1 nCoV-19) in healthy adults. For TCRbeta chain sequencing, PBMC samples from trial participants were taken at day 0 and at day 28 after the second dose. Reading the germline V gene gives CDR1 MDHEN and CDR2 SYDVKM. The CDR3 starts with the cysteine, ends with the phenylalanine, and has 14 residues. CDR3 DNA only is kept here, 42 bases in frame from base 1. At the junction V is shortened by 4 bases and J by 2 bases; bases outside the gene matches: 2. In regard to this clone: No antigen is known for it. No much larger clonotype is one base removed from it; base qualities were not supplied.

The rearrangement joined TRBV28 to TRBJ1-3, with 7 bases in between that match TRBD1. This specimen was peripheral blood, taken 28 days after the second AZD1222 dose. This TCR came from an adult who received the AZD1222 COVID-19 vaccine. The nucleotide sequence is TGTGCCAGCAGTTCAGGGGGAACTGGAAACACCATATATTTT. Its coded protein is CASSSGGTGNTIYF.